Listed below are T cell receptor beta chains from one sample, sequenced in a study of T-cell memory formation after mild COVID-19. TCRdb processed the 5' RACE reads anew with MiXCR; each CDR3 protein has one entry. The sample records 400,000 or so distinct CDR3 sequences, about 19% being singletons. Material for sequencing was PBMCs or a T cell subset sorted from them (not recorded which). These receptors all come from an adult woman who had mild COVID-19 (a few samples of this study predate the infection). Cell type and time point are not known. CDR3s include the opening cysteine and the closing phenylalanine or tryptophan. Each record gives: V gene, clone size, D gene, J gene, CDR3 DNA, CDR3 protein. The D gene is left open where the match is weak. Size tells how often a clone was seen (once, few, many) or the class of an expanded clone, and some rows leave it out.

TRBV3-1	few	NA	TRBJ1-6	TGTGCCAGCAGCTACACAGGGTCCAATTCACCCCTCCACTTT	CASSYTGSNSPLHF
TRBV19	NA	TRBD2	TRBJ2-1	TGTGCCAGTACCATCGGTAGCGTCGGGGGGAATGAGCAGTTCTTC	CASTIGSVGGNEQFF
TRBV20-1	NA	NA	TRBJ1-5	TGCAGTGCTAGACCTTTCGATAGGGCGAGCAATCAGCCCCAGCATTTT	CSARPFDRASNQPQHF
TRBV4-1	few	NA	TRBJ1-1	TGCGCCAGCAGCCAAAAAATAGTAGCAGGCACTGAAGCTTTCTTT	CASSQKIVAGTEAFF
TRBV6-6	NA	NA	TRBJ2-7	TGTGCCAGCAGTTACTCCGCAGGGTTCTCCCACGAGCAGTACTTC	CASSYSAGFSHEQYF
TRBV7-2	few	NA	TRBJ1-3	TGTGCCAGCAGCTTTGACACCTCTGGAAACACCATATATTTT	CASSFDTSGNTIYF
TRBV11-3	few	NA	TRBJ2-1	TGTGCCAGCAGCTTAGCAGGGAGCGCCTACAATGAGCAGTTCTTC	CASSLAGSAYNEQFF
TRBV7-6	NA	NA	TRBJ1-5	TGTGCCAGCAGCCCAGGGACCCCGACGTGGGATCAGCCCCAGCATTTT	CASSPGTPTWDQPQHF
TRBV25-1	few	TRBD1	TRBJ1-2	TGTGCCAGCAGTGTAGGGGGCGATGGCTACACCTTC	CASSVGGDGYTF
TRBV10-3	few	NA	TRBJ1-6	TGTGCCATCAGGAGGGCCGATAATTCACCCCTCCACTTT	CAIRRADNSPLHF
TRBV2	few	TRBD1	TRBJ1-2	TGTGCCAGCAGTAGGGACAGGTCGACTTACTATGGCTACACCTTC	CASSRDRSTYYGYTF
TRBV6-2/TRBV6-3	few	NA	TRBJ1-1	TGTGCCAGCAGACCCACAGGGTGGAATACTGAAGCTTTCTTT	CASRPTGWNTEAFF
TRBV19	NA	NA	TRBJ2-1	TGTGCCAGTAGTGTTAGGTTGGGCTTCGGGAATGAGCAGTTCTTC	CASSVRLGFGNEQFF
TRBV6-4	few	TRBD1	TRBJ2-1	TGTGCCAGCTCTCCCGGGGGACAGGGTGGAAGTGAGCAGTTCTTC	CASSPGGQGGSEQFF
TRBV6-1	NA	NA	TRBJ1-6	TGTGCCAGCAGAGTCGAAATCGGGACCTATAATTCACCCCTCCACTTT	CASRVEIGTYNSPLHF
TRBV7-2	many	TRBD1	TRBJ2-7	TGTGCCAGCAGCTTAGATCCAGGGGGCCACGAGCAGTACTTC	CASSLDPGGHEQYF
TRBV29-1	NA	NA	TRBJ2-6	TGCAGCGTTGTATCTGGGGCCAACGTCCTGACTTTC	CSVVSGANVLTF
TRBV12-3/TRBV12-4	NA	NA	TRBJ2-1	TGTGCCAGCACCCGGAGAGGGGGGGCAGGGAATGAGCAGTTCTTC	CASTRRGGAGNEQFF
TRBV4-2	NA	TRBD2	TRBJ2-1	TGTGCCAGCAGCCACCCCGGGACTAGGAACAATGAGCAGTTCTTC	CASSHPGTRNNEQFF
TRBV5-1	many	NA	TRBJ1-1	TGCGCCAGCAGCCGATTGACAGGGAACACTGAAGCTTTCTTT	CASSRLTGNTEAFF
TRBV7-2	NA	NA	TRBJ2-1	TGTGCCAGCAGCATCGGGCAGGGACCGAATGAGCAGTTCTTC	CASSIGQGPNEQFF
TRBV5-1	few	TRBD2	TRBJ2-5	TGCGCCAGCAGCTTGCCTAGCGGGGGGTTCCAAGAGACCCAGTACTTC	CASSLPSGGFQETQYF
TRBV7-2	NA	TRBD2	TRBJ2-3	TGTGCCAGCAGCTTAGTTTCCGGGAGGCAGGGTTTTGCAGATACGCAGTATTTT	CASSLVSGRQGFADTQYF
TRBV3-1	few	TRBD1	TRBJ2-6	TGTGCCAGCAGCCAGCGACAGGGAGCAGGGGCCAACGTCCTGACTTTC	CASSQRQGAGANVLTF
TRBV3-1	NA	NA	TRBJ2-7	TGTGCCAGCAGCCAAGCGACGGGACTTGGCGGCGAGCAGTACTTC	CASSQATGLGGEQYF
TRBV20-1	NA	TRBD2	TRBJ2-7	TGCAGTGCTCCCATAGCGGGGGAAGGATACGAGCAGTACTTC	CSAPIAGEGYEQYF
TRBV6-1	once	TRBD2	TRBJ2-1	TGTGCCAGCAGAATGACTAGCAGCAATGAGCAGTTCTTC	CASRMTSSNEQFF
TRBV5-1	NA	TRBD2	TRBJ2-3	TGCGCCAGCAGCGAGGGACTAGCGGGGGGTGAGACAGATACGCAGTATTTT	CASSEGLAGGETDTQYF
TRBV12-3/TRBV12-4	few	NA	TRBJ1-1	TGTGCCAGCAGTTTCGGCTTGATGAACACTGAAGCTTTCTTT	CASSFGLMNTEAFF
TRBV6-2/TRBV6-3	NA	NA	TRBJ2-3	TGTGCCAGCAGTTACTCGAGCCCCTTGGATACGCAGTATTTT	CASSYSSPLDTQYF
TRBV20-1	few	TRBD2	TRBJ2-5	TGCAGTGCTAGCTCCGGGACTAGGCGTGAGACCCAGTACTTC	CSASSGTRRETQYF
TRBV12-3/TRBV12-4	few	NA	TRBJ2-3	TGTGCCAGCAGACGACGGATTCGGGGCCGAGATACGCAGTATTTT	CASRRRIRGRDTQYF
TRBV15	few	TRBD2	TRBJ2-7	TGTGCCACCAGCCCCCCTAGGACTAGCCGAAGCTACGAGCAGTACTTC	CATSPPRTSRSYEQYF
TRBV12-3/TRBV12-4	many	TRBD2	TRBJ2-1	TGTGCCAGCAGTCCCCCTAGCGGCGCTGAGCAGTTCTTC	CASSPPSGAEQFF
TRBV5-5	NA	TRBD1	TRBJ2-7	TGTGCCAGCAGCTTGGAACAGGGGGCAGTCAGGGAGCAGTACTTC	CASSLEQGAVREQYF
TRBV24-1	NA	NA	TRBJ2-1	TGTGCCACCAGTGATTTTAAGGGGGAGCAGTTCTTC	CATSDFKGEQFF
TRBV14	NA	NA	TRBJ2-4	TGTGCCAGCAGCCAAGACGCAGGGATAGCCAAAAACATTCAGTACTTC	CASSQDAGIAKNIQYF
TRBV19	few	NA	TRBJ2-3	TGTGCCAGTAGTACCGGGACTGCAGCAGATACGCAGTATTTT	CASSTGTAADTQYF
TRBV5-1	many	TRBD2	TRBJ2-7	TGCGCCAGCAGCGTCCCCAGGGATAGCGGGTTTTTCTACGAGCAGTACTTC	CASSVPRDSGFFYEQYF